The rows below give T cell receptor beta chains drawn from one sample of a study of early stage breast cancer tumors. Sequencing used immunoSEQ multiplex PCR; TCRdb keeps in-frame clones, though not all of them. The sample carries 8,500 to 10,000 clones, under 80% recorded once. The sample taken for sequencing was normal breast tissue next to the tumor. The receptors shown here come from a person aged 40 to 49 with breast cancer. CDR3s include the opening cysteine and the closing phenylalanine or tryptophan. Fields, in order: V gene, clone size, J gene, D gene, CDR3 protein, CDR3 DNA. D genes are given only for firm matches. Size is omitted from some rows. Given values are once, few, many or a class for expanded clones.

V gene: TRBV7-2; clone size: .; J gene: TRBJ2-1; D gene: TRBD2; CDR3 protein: CASSSRGDEQFF; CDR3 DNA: TGTGCCAGCAGCTCCCGGGGGGATGAGCAGTTCTTC
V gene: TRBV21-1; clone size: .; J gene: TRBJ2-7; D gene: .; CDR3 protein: CASSKGGQGARWWEISYEQYF; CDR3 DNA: TGTGCCAGCAGCAAAGGAGGCCAGGGGGCGCGGTGGTGGGAGATCTCCTACGAGCAGTACTTC
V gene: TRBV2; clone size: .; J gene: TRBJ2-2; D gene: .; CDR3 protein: CASSGLAGGELFF; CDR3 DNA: TGTGCCAGCAGTGGCCTAGCAGGGGGGGAGCTGTTTTTT
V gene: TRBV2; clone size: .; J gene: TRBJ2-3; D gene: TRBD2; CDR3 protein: CASSESSGRDTQYF; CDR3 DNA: TGTGCCAGCAGTGAATCTAGCGGGAGGGATACGCAGTATTTT
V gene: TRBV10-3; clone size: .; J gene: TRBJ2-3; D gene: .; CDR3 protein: CAISESGGTKRDTQYF; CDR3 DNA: TGTGCCATCAGTGAGTCAGGAGGGACCAAGCGGGATACGCAGTATTTT
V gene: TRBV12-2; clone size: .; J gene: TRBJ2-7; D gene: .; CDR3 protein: CASRLTLAVGWNEQYF; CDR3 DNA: TGTGCAAGTCGCTTAACCCTCGCAGTTGGGTGGAACGAGCAGTACTTC
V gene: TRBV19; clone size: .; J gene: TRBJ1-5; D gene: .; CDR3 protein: CASSIADNQPQHF; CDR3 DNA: TGTGCCAGTAGTATAGCAGACAATCAGCCCCAGCATTTT
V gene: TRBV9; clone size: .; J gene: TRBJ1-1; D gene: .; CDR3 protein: CASSVAVTPNTEAFF; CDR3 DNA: TGTGCCAGCAGCGTAGCGGTGACACCGAACACTGAAGCTTTCTTT
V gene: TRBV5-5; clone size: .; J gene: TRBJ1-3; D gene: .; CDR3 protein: CARDRSRNTIYF; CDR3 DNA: TGTGCCAGGGACAGATCCAGAAACACCATATATTTT
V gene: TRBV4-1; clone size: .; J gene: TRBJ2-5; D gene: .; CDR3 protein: CASSQVGIQETQYF; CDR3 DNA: TGCGCCAGCAGCCAAGTAGGGATCCAAGAGACCCAGTACTTC
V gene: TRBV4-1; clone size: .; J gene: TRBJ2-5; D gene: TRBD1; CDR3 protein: CASTPEQGVLETQYF; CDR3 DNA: TGCGCCAGCACCCCTGAGCAGGGGGTACTAGAGACCCAGTACTTC
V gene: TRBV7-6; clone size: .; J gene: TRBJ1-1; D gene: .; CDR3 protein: CASSLGQLNTEAFF; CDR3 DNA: TGTGCCAGCAGCTTAGGACAATTGAACACTGAAGCTTTCTTT
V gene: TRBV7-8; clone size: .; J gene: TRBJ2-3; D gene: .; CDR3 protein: CASSPRISTDTQYF; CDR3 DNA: TGTGCCAGCAGCCCCCGGATCAGCACAGATACGCAGTATTTT
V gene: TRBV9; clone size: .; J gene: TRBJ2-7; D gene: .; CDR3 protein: CASSVGRPATNSYEQYF; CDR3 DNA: TGTGCCAGCAGCGTAGGGCGACCCGCAACGAATTCCTACGAGCAGTACTTC
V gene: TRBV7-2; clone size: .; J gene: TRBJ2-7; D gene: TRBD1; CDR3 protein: CASSLGGTGGNEQYF; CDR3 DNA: TGTGCCAGCAGCTTAGGGGGGACAGGGGGTAACGAGCAGTACTTC
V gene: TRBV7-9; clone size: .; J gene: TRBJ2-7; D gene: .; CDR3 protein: CASSPPFPPYEQYF; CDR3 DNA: TGTGCCAGCAGCCCCCCGTTCCCCCCCTACGAGCAGTACTTC
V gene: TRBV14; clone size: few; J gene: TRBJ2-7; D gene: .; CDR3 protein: CASSTPLDGSGGYEQYF; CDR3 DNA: TGTGCCAGCAGCACACCCCTCGACGGGTCCGGGGGCTACGAGCAGTACTTC
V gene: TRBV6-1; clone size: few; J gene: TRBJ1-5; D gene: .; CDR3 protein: CASSDRDRGNQPQHF; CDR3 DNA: TGTGCCAGCAGTGACAGGGACCGCGGCAATCAGCCCCAGCATTTT
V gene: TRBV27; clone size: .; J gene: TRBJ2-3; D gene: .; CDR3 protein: CASSFQVAADTQYF; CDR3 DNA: TGTGCCAGCAGTTTCCAAGTTGCGGCAGATACGCAGTATTTT
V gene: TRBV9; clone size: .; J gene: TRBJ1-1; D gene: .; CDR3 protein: CASSAPGVNTEAFF; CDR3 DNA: TGTGCCAGCAGCGCTCCAGGGGTAAACACTGAAGCTTTCTTT
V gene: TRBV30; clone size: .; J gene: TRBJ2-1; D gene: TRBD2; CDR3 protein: CAWSPPSGAVYNEQFF; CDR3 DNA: TGTGCCTGGAGTCCCCCTAGCGGGGCGGTCTACAATGAGCAGTTCTTC
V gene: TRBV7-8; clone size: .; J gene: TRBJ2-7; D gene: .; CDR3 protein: CASSPGGYEQYF; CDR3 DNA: TGTGCCAGCAGCCCCGGCGGGTACGAGCAGTACTTC
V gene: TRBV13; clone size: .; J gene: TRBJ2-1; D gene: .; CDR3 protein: CASSLVREKSYNEQFF; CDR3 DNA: TGTGCCAGCAGCTTAGTGAGGGAGAAATCCTACAATGAGCAGTTCTTC
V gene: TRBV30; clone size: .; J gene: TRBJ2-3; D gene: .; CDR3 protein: CAWSGLWGGGGDTQYF; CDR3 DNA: TGTGCCTGGAGTGGGCTGTGGGGCGGTGGTGGCGATACGCAGTATTTT
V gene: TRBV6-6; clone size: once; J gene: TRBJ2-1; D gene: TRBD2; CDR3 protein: CASSYAREGYNEQFF; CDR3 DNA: TGTGCCAGCAGTTACGCGCGGGAGGGTTACAATGAGCAGTTCTTC
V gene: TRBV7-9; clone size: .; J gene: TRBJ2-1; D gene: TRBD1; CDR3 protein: CASSTGQGAPSSYNEQFF; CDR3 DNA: TGTGCCAGCAGCACGGGACAGGGGGCTCCGAGCTCCTACAATGAGCAGTTCTTC
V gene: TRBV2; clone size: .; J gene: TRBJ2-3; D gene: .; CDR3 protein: CASSDAFRLVGADTQYF; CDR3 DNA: TGTGCCAGCAGTGACGCATTTAGACTAGTCGGGGCAGATACGCAGTATTTT
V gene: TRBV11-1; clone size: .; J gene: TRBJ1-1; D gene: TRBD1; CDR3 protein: CASSFDRVSAFF; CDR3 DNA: TGTGCCAGCAGCTTTGACAGGGTGTCAGCTTTCTTT
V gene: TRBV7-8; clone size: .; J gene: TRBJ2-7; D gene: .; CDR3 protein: CASSLRVGISEQYF; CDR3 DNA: TGTGCCAGCAGCTTAAGGGTTGGAATCTCCGAGCAGTACTTC